This TCR beta chain was documented in a study of T cells in localized non-small cell lung cancer. Concerning this clone: Its antigen remains unknown.

Study observations and caveats: Median detection of top 100 tumor clones in adjacent lung was under 75 clones. Only one tumor region went through sequencing, so heterogeneity may still be there.

Using immunoSEQ multiplex PCR, the repertoire was profiled, and TCRdb retains in-frame clones only, with some absent. Seen here are approximately 41,000 clones, roughly nine tenths observed once, and the top ten hold more than 9%. CDR3 length: 15 amino acids. V trimming: 1 base; J trimming: 5 bases; junction bases outside the gene matches: 7. The V gene's germline CDR1 is LGHNA and CDR2 YNFKEQ. The sequence derives from a woman aged 35-70 years with stage II lung adenocarcinoma. The chain employs TRBV4-2 and TRBJ1-1; 7 positions match TRBD1. The input for sequencing was PBMCs, taken before any cancer treatment. CDR3 region: CASSQVNRGGTEAFF. CDR3 DNA: TGTGCCAGCAGCCAAGTAAACAGGGGAGGTACTGAAGCTTTCTTT.